This TCR beta chain is drawn from a study of shared clonotypes between healthy human individuals. Sequenced by immunoSEQ multiplex PCR; TCRdb stores in-frame clones only, minus some. Altogether a few million clones are present, 85% to 95% being singletons, with the ten largest covering approximately 1.6%. Comments on this clone: The antigen is undetermined.

CD45RO-negative, CCR7-positively selected cells formed the naive CD8 fraction, excluding terminally differentiated effector memory CD45RA+ cells. Study observations and caveats: Relative to memory subsets, naive subsets generally showed larger estimated richness. The sharing of 5% to 6.5% of naive CD4 clonotypes was seen across a handful of donors. Sampling included only blood; tissue repertoires likely differ.

This TCR was recovered from a man younger than 35 in good health. Some clones in this sample may be carry-over from other donors' samples. Sequences were obtained from naive CD8+ T cells from PBMCs.

The CDR3 protein is CASSYLKKGGNQPQHF. CDR3 in DNA: TGTGCCAGCAGTTACCTGAAAAAGGGGGGCAATCAGCCCCAGCATTTT. V gene TRBV6-6 combines with J gene TRBJ1-5; a weak D match, TRBD1 (6 bases). CDR1 MNHNY and CDR2 SVGAGI come from the germline V gene (reference sequence). Trimming shortened V by 2 bases and J by 2 bases, and 13 bases separated the two germline ends. CDR3 length equals 16 residues.